The 32 T cell receptor beta chains below come from one sample, sequenced in a study of shared clonotypes between healthy human individuals. Here immunoSEQ multiplex PCR was the method, and the copy in TCRdb shows in-frame clones only, minus some. This sample has 1.4 million or so clones, with 98% found just once. Sequenced: naive CD4+ T cells sorted from blood. Subset in this sample: CD45RA+ positively selected. These receptors originate from a man aged 25-45 years in good health.

The chain's CDR3 is CATRRTSGGPHEQYF. In nucleotides, the CDR3 is TGTGCCACGAGAAGGACTAGCGGAGGACCGCACGAGCAGTACTTC. The rearrangement links TRBV7-2 to TRBJ2-7, with 10 bases aligning to TRBD2. Germline CDR1 SGHTA, CDR2 FQGNSA. The junction had 14 bases not matched to a gene; V was cut back by 10 bases and J by 5 bases. The CDR3 is 15 residues long.

The chain is built from TRBV2 and TRBJ1-5, with D unresolved. Germline V CDR1 and CDR2: SNHLY, FYNNEI. Trimming removed 8 bases at V and 2 bases at J, with 10 bases between. The CDR3 contains 13 residues. In nucleotides, the CDR3 is TGTGCCAGCCTTTCAGGTCGCAATCAGCCCCAGCATTTT. Translation gives CASLSGRNQPQHF. The full variable domain, its missing parts supplied by reference TRBV2 and TRBJ1-5, is EPEVTQTPSHQVTQMGQEVILRCVPISNHLYFYWYRQILGQKVEFLVSFYNNEISEKSEIFDDQFSVERPDGSNFTLKIRSTKLEDSAMYFCASLSGRNQPQHFGDGTRLSIL.

The chain has TRBV4-2 and TRBJ1-5; no clear D gene. CDR3 size: 16 residues. Germline CDR1 and CDR2: LGHNA and YNFKEQ. Trimming took 1 base from V and 0 from J, leaving 10 bases between them. CDR3 nucleotides: TGTGCCAGCAGCCAAGTCAGTACAGTTAGCAATCAGCCCCAGCATTTT. It encodes CASSQVSTVSNQPQHF.

V and J are TRBV25-1 and TRBJ1-1; D ambiguous. Germline assignment: CDR1 MGHDK and CDR2 SYGVNS. This CDR3 spans 13 amino acids. Trimming left V 5 bases short and J 1 base short, with 8 bases between. The CDR3 spells CASSLFQNTEAFF. The DNA of the CDR3 is TGTGCCAGCAGTTTGTTCCAGAACACTGAAGCTTTCTTT.

The genes are TRBV7-8 and TRBJ2-1; 9 bases are a match to TRBD1. The CDR3 is 15 residues long. The J segment lost 10 bases and the V segment lost 5 bases, leaving 12 bases of the junction unmatched. The germline CDR1 and CDR2 sequences are SGHVS and FQNEAQ. CDR3 sequence reads: CASSLTGTGTREQFF. The CDR3 DNA follows: TGTGCCAGCAGCCTTACCGGGACAGGGACCAGGGAGCAGTTCTTC.

The CDR3 coding sequence is TGTGCCAGCAGTTTATCCGGAGCGGGTCTTTACAATGAGCAGTTCTTC. This gives the protein CASSLSGAGLYNEQFF. The rearrangement links TRBV27 to TRBJ2-1; tentative D call: TRBD2 (6 bases). V was shortened by 0 bases and J by 4 bases, with 13 bases between the two germline ends. Germline CDR1 is MNHEY and CDR2 is SMNVEV (reference sequence). The CDR3 contains 16 residues.

The chain carries TRBV14 and TRBJ2-6; D unresolved. Trimming shortened V by 4 bases and J by 0 bases, and 7 bases separated the two germline ends. The CDR3 is made up of 15 amino acids. In germline, CDR1 is SGHDN, CDR2 FVKESK. In DNA, the CDR3 is TGTGCCAGCAGCCCCAGTCACTCTGGGGCCAACGTCCTGACTTTC. Its translation is CASSPSHSGANVLTF.

This chain links TRBV15 with TRBJ2-7; 13 positions agree with TRBD2. The J segment lost 12 bases and the V segment lost 4 bases, leaving 9 bases of the junction unmatched. Looked up from germline, CDR1 is LNHNV and CDR2 is YYDKDF (reference sequence). This CDR3 spans 14 amino acids. This chain's CDR3 is CATSTGTSGALPYF. CDR3 coding DNA: TGTGCCACCAGCACCGGGACTAGCGGGGCGTTACCGTACTTC.

The chain recombines TRBV11-2 with TRBJ2-1, with 10 bases that match TRBD1. CDR1 is SGHAT, CDR2 FQNNGV, per germline. The CDR3 is made up of 18 amino acids. V shed 0 bases, J shed 8 bases, and the junction held 13 bases outside the gene matches. CDR3 DNA sequence: TGTGCCAGCAGCTTAGATGGAGAGGACAGGGGGTTTATCCATGAGCAGTTCTTC. Translated: CASSLDGEDRGFIHEQFF.

A word on this clone: Within the sample, other DNA sequences also encode this same CDR3. The V gene is TRBV9, the J gene TRBJ2-7; 11 nucleotides match TRBD2. The CDR3 has 14 amino acids. CDR1 is SGDLS, CDR2 YYNGEE, per germline. V was pared by 3 bases and J by 2 bases, with 1 base of the junction left unmatched. For the CDR3, the DNA is TGTGCCAGCAGCGCGACTAGCGGGACCTACGAGCAGTACTTC. Protein: CASSATSGTYEQYF.

The J gene is TRBJ2-7, the V gene TRBV11-3, with 7 bases matching TRBD2. Germline values: CDR1 SGHNT, CDR2 YENEEA. The CDR3 covers 14 residues. V trimming: 1 base; J trimming: 6 bases; junction bases outside the gene matches: 6. CDR3 DNA: TGTGCCAGCAGCTTAGCGGGAGGTACCGGCGAGCAGTACTTC. Protein product: CASSLAGGTGEQYF.

The chain couples TRBV7-9 to TRBJ2-7; 8 nucleotides align to TRBD1. J lost 4 bases, V lost 0 bases, and 2 bases had no gene match. This CDR3 contains 14 residues. The germline CDR1 and CDR2 sequences are SEHNR and FQNEAQ (reference sequence). CDR3 nucleotide sequence: TGTGCCAGCAGCTTAGCTAGACAGGGGTACGAGCAGTACTTC. Amino acids: CASSLARQGYEQYF.

The chain is built from TRBV18 and TRBJ2-3; no definite D call. This CDR3 is built from 14 residues. The germline V gene encodes CDR1 KGHSH and CDR2 LQKENI. Trimming removed 0 bases from V and 3 bases from J, with 7 bases in between. The CDR3 DNA reads TGTGCCAGCTCACCACCGACCCAAACAGATACGCAGTATTTT. This encodes CASSPPTQTDTQYF.

The chain couples TRBV5-1 to TRBJ1-3; D call uncertain. The CDR3 consists of 13 residues. CDR1 SGHRS and CDR2 YFSETQ come from the germline V gene. The V end was cut by 5 bases, the J end by 2 bases, with 8 bases between. This CDR3 is CASSLSAGNTIYF. The CDR3 nucleotides are TGCGCCAGCAGTCTTTCGGCTGGAAACACCATATATTTT.

V and J are TRBV28 and TRBJ2-1; 8 bases are shared with TRBD2. J gave up 7 bases and V 3 bases, and 11 bases lay outside the gene matches. Germline assignment: CDR1 MDHEN and CDR2 SYDVKM. The CDR3 has 16 amino acids. This chain's CDR3 is CASSFPQRERRNEQFF. Written as DNA, the CDR3 is TGTGCCAGCAGTTTTCCCCAGCGGGAGCGAAGGAATGAGCAGTTCTTC.

The chain uses TRBV7-2 and TRBJ2-2; D tentatively fits TRBD1 or TRBD2 (5 bases each). Germline values: CDR1 SGHTA, CDR2 FQGNSA. V was shortened by 5 bases and J by 4 bases, with 20 bases between the two germline ends. There are 17 residues in the CDR3. The DNA of the CDR3 is TGTGCCAGCAGCGCAGGGCTCTCTACTAGGTCCACCGGGGAGCTGTTTTTT. It yields the protein CASSAGLSTRSTGELFF. The whole variable domain, remainder taken from reference TRBV7-2 and TRBJ2-2, is GAGVSQSPSNKVTEKGKDVELRCDPISGHTALYWYRQSLGQGLEFLIYFQGNSAPDKSGLPSDRFSAERTGGSVSTLTIQRTQQEDSAVYLCASSAGLSTRSTGELFFGEGSRLTVL.

The V and J genes are TRBV5-1 and TRBJ2-7; 8 bases match TRBD1. There are 13 residues in the CDR3. J gave up 3 bases and V 5 bases, and 4 bases lay outside the gene matches. Looked up from germline, CDR1 is SGHRS and CDR2 is YFSETQ. The CDR3 spells CASSRTGIYEQYF. As DNA, the CDR3 is TGCGCCAGCAGTAGGACAGGGATCTACGAGCAGTACTTC.

CDR3 sequence reads: CASSLDRANTIYF. The CDR3 DNA follows: TGTGCCAGCAGCTTAGACAGGGCCAACACCATATATTTT. This chain links TRBV13 with TRBJ1-3, with a tentative D call TRBD1 (6 bases). The germline CDR1 and CDR2 sequences are PRHDT and FYEKMQ (reference sequence). V was trimmed by 1 base and J by 7 bases, leaving 8 bases between them. The CDR3 totals 13 residues.

The rearrangement links TRBV7-9 to TRBJ2-2; D unclear. Germline V CDR1 and CDR2: SEHNR, FQNEAQ (reference sequence). The CDR3 consists of 14 residues. The germline V and J ends were trimmed by 5 bases and 2 bases, with 9 bases remaining between them. The CDR3 region has the DNA TGTGCCAGCAGCCCACTAAACAACACCGGGGAGCTGTTTTTT. This sequence encodes CASSPLNNTGELFF. Full variable domain (remainder filled in from reference TRBV7-9 and TRBJ2-2): DTGVSQNPRHKITKRGQNVTFRCDPISEHNRLYWYRQTLGQGPEFLTYFQNEAQLEKSRLLSDRFSAERPKGSFSTLEIQRTEQGDSAMYLCASSPLNNTGELFFGEGSRLTVL.

The gene calls are TRBV4-1 and TRBJ2-2; TRBD1 matches 7 bases. The V gene end was trimmed by 0 bases and the J gene end by 4 bases; junction bases not matched to a gene: 8. Germline V gene lookup returns CDR1 MGHRA and CDR2 YSYEKL. CDR3 length equals 17 residues. CDR3 DNA: TGCGCCAGCAGCCAAGAGGGCTTCAGGGGGATCACCGGGGAGCTGTTTTTT. Translation gives CASSQEGFRGITGELFF.

The chain links TRBV5-1 to TRBJ2-3; 9 nucleotides match TRBD2. The germline V gene encodes CDR1 SGHRS and CDR2 YFSETQ. CDR3 length: 17 amino acids. Trimming cost V 6 bases and J 4 bases; bases outside gene matches: 15. As DNA, the CDR3 is TGCGCCAGCACCTCGGGGCTAGCGGGAAGCAGGGCAGATACGCAGTATTTT. This codes for CASTSGLAGSRADTQYF. Full variable domain (remainder filled in from reference TRBV5-1 and TRBJ2-3): KAGVTQTPRYLIKTRGQQVTLSCSPISGHRSVSWYQQTPGQGLQFLFEYFSETQRNKGNFPGRFSGRQFSNSRSEMNVSTLELGDSALYLCASTSGLAGSRADTQYFGPGTRLTVL.

This chain links TRBV19 with TRBJ2-1; 8 bases map to TRBD2. This CDR3 contains 15 residues. From germline, CDR1 is LNHDA and CDR2 SQIVND (reference sequence). V lost 6 bases to trimming and J lost 5 bases; unmatched junction nucleotides: 9. The CDR3 DNA reads as TGTGCCAGTAGCGATAGCGGGACCCTGAACAATGAGCAGTTCTTC. Amino acids: CASSDSGTLNNEQFF.

CDR3 region: CSVVGNTDTQYF. CDR3 in DNA: TGCAGCGTCGTGGGCAACACAGATACGCAGTATTTT. V gene TRBV29-1 combines with J gene TRBJ2-3, with D unresolved. CDR1 and CDR2 (germline): SQVTM, ANQGSEA. The CDR3 loop spans 12 amino acids. Trimming pared 6 bases from V and 2 bases from J, leaving 9 bases between.

The genes are TRBV7-9 and TRBJ2-1; D perhaps matches TRBD1 (6 bases). This CDR3 has 14 amino acids. V was cut by 5 bases and J by 2 bases, with 10 bases left in between. The V gene's germline CDR1 is SEHNR and CDR2 FQNEAQ (reference sequence). In nucleotides, the CDR3 is TGTGCCAGCAGCACCGGGACAACCTACAATGAGCAGTTCTTC. Its translation: CASSTGTTYNEQFF.

The chain links TRBV7-9 to TRBJ2-7, with 7 bases lining up with TRBD1. Trimming took 5 bases from V and 2 from J; bases not matched to a gene: 3. CDR1 and CDR2 from the germline V gene are SEHNR and FQNEAQ (reference sequence). The CDR3 is 13 amino acids. In DNA form, the CDR3 reads TGTGCCAGCAGCCCGGGACAGCCCTACGAGCAGTACTTC. Translating it yields CASSPGQPYEQYF.

This clone was detected only once. The chain combines TRBV5-5 with TRBJ2-2; 9 bases fit TRBD2. This CDR3 has 17 residues. The germline V gene has CDR1 SGHKS and CDR2 YYEKEE (reference sequence). Trimming took 0 bases from V and 2 from J; bases not matched to a gene: 5. The CDR3 loop reads CASSLAAGGPNTGELFF. CDR3 sequence (DNA): TGTGCCAGCAGCTTGGCAGCGGGAGGCCCTAACACCGGGGAGCTGTTTTTT.

The CDR3 region has the DNA TGTGCCAGCAGCTTTGGTATGATGAAGGTCGAGCAGTACTTC. Protein product: CASSFGMMKVEQYF. The gene calls are TRBV7-9 and TRBJ2-7; D gene ambiguous. Germline assignment: CDR1 SEHNR and CDR2 FQNEAQ (reference sequence). Trimming shortened V by 3 bases and J by 6 bases, and 15 bases separated the two germline ends. The CDR3 runs to 14 residues. Full variable domain (missing parts from reference TRBV7-9 and TRBJ2-7): DTGVSQNPRHKITKRGQNVTFRCDPISEHNRLYWYRQTLGQGPEFLTYFQNEAQLEKSRLLSDRFSAERPKGSFSTLEIQRTEQGDSAMYLCASSFGMMKVEQYFGPGTRLTVT.

The rearrangement uses TRBV5-1 and TRBJ2-5; D remains unclear. Germline V gene lookup returns CDR1 SGHRS and CDR2 YFSETQ. Trimming left V 1 base short and J 0 bases short, with 10 bases between. CDR3 length: 15 amino acids. CDR3 region: CASSLRQAYQETQYF. CDR3 coding DNA: TGCGCCAGCAGCTTGAGACAAGCGTACCAAGAGACCCAGTACTTC.

CDR3 sequence: CASSLRGGNTEAFF. The CDR3 DNA follows: TGTGCCAGCAGCTTACGAGGCGGGAACACTGAAGCTTTCTTT. The chain links TRBV11-1 to TRBJ1-1; D is uncertain. The CDR3 is 14 amino acids. With 2 bases removed from V and 1 base from J, the gap between germline ends came to 8 bases. Germline CDR1 is SGHAT and CDR2 is FQDESV (reference sequence).

The chain recombines TRBV10-1 with TRBJ2-1; unclear D gene. This CDR3 comprises 14 residues. Trimming stripped 2 bases from V and 6 bases from J, with 11 bases between. CDR1 is WNHNN, CDR2 SYGVQD, per germline (reference sequence). The CDR3 region has the DNA TGCGCCAGCAGTGAGCTACCCCGGTTCAATGAGCAGTTCTTC. Its protein product is CASSELPRFNEQFF.

The CDR3 protein is CASSLARTALMTEAFF. DNA for the CDR3: TGTGCCAGTAGCCTAGCCCGGACGGCCTTGATGACTGAAGCTTTCTTT. The J gene is TRBJ1-1, the V gene TRBV19, with no clear D. The ends were cut back, 6 bases at V and 5 bases at J, with 22 bases in the middle. This CDR3 region has 16 residues. Per the germline V gene, CDR1 is LNHDA and CDR2 is SQIVND (reference sequence).

The rearrangement joins TRBV5-1 to TRBJ2-1; 7 nucleotides agree with TRBD2. Germline assignment: CDR1 SGHRS and CDR2 YFSETQ. V shed 4 bases and J 9 bases; nucleotides not matched to a gene: 16. This CDR3 comprises 16 residues. The CDR3 nucleotides are TGCGCCAGCAGCCCTGGGGGGGAGCTACACTTCAGTGAGCAGTTCTTC. Translation: CASSPGGELHFSEQFF. Full variable domain (rest looked up from reference TRBV5-1 and TRBJ2-1): KAGVTQTPRYLIKTRGQQVTLSCSPISGHRSVSWYQQTPGQGLQFLFEYFSETQRNKGNFPGRFSGRQFSNSRSEMNVSTLELGDSALYLCASSPGGELHFSEQFFGPGTRLTVL.